This TCR beta chain stems from a study of tissue T cells after allogeneic stem cell transplantation. Assay used: immunoSEQ multiplex PCR; TCRdb lists only in-frame clones, some missing. This repertoire shows 9,700 or so clones, about 69% found once; its top ten account for around 28%. Points on this clone: What it binds is unknown.

Comparators were a few non-transplant cancer patients without known GI disease. The CDR3 is made up of 12 amino acids. Trimming pared 3 bases from V and 10 bases from J, leaving 10 bases between. Germline CDR1 and CDR2: KGHSH and LQKENI. Study-level findings and limits: Few T cell clones were shared across patients, but motif clusters showed tissue-specific shared signatures. In patients and mice, blood and spleen missed much of tissue repertoire.

V gene TRBV18 combines with J gene TRBJ2-1; a weak D match, TRBD1 (5 bases). This clonotype was obtained from a male donor aged 60 or over with lung cancer. The source was tissue from the stomach, collected at autopsy. The CDR3 loop reads CASSPTTEEQFF. CDR3 nucleotide sequence: TGTGCCAGCTCACCTACGACAGAAGAGCAGTTCTTC.